The 13 T cell receptor beta chains below all came from one sample that was sequenced in a study of OX40 agonist ivuxolimab in advanced cancers. The method was immunoSEQ multiplex PCR; TCRdb's version includes in-frame clones alone and lacks a portion of them. This sample has under 80,000 clones, with roughly 86% found just once. The sample was CD4+ or CD8+ T cells sorted from blood, taken in a trial of the OX40 agonist ivuxolimab. All receptors derive from an adult with an advanced solid tumor such as melanoma, head and neck, liver or kidney cancer.

The genes are TRBV28 and TRBJ2-1; the match to TRBD2 covers 7 bases. The CDR3 has 15 amino acids. Unmatched junction bases numbered 14, after V lost 7 bases and J lost 8 bases. CDR1 MDHEN and CDR2 SYDVKM come from the germline V gene. For the CDR3, the DNA is TGTGCCAGCATCGGGCGGGAGCTAAGTATATATGAGCAGTTCTTC. It is translated as CASIGRELSIYEQFF.

This sequence joins TRBV2 and TRBJ2-7, with a possible D match to TRBD2 (7 bases). The V gene's germline CDR1 is SNHLY and CDR2 FYNNEI. Trimming cost V 7 bases and J 1 base, with 23 bases left between them. This CDR3 contains 17 residues. The CDR3 nucleotides read TGTGCCAGCATGGGAGCCCGACCCGGGGGGCAATCCTACGAGCAGTACTTC. Residues: CASMGARPGGQSYEQYF.

CDR3: CASSGQGASTDTQYF. The CDR3 DNA reads TGTGCCAGCAGTGGACAGGGGGCAAGCACAGATACGCAGTATTTT. This chain joins TRBV6-1 and TRBJ2-3; TRBD1 agrees at 10 bases. This CDR3 region has 15 residues. Germline values: CDR1 MNHNS, CDR2 SASEGT. With V trimmed by 4 bases and J by 0 bases, 1 base remained unmatched.

This clone appeared a single time. The J gene is TRBJ2-7, the V gene TRBV6-1; a weak D match, TRBD2 (5 bases). The CDR3 length is 12 residues. Germline CDR1 MNHNS, CDR2 SASEGT. Trimming shortened V by 7 bases and J by 7 bases, and 14 bases separated the two germline ends. The CDR3 is CASTYSRREQYF. CDR3 DNA: TGTGCCAGCACTTACAGCCGGAGGGAGCAGTACTTC.

The gene calls are TRBV2 and TRBJ2-3, with 16 nucleotides matching TRBD2. The J segment lost 2 bases and the V segment lost 9 bases, leaving 8 bases of the junction unmatched. The germline gives CDR1 SNHLY, CDR2 FYNNEI. The CDR3 is 17 amino acids. The CDR3 loop reads CASGTSGGAFFTDTQYF. The CDR3 bases are TGTGCCAGTGGGACTAGCGGGGGGGCATTTTTCACAGATACGCAGTATTTT.

The V and J genes are TRBV10-3 and TRBJ1-2; tentatively, D is TRBD1 (5 bases). CDR3 length equals 13 residues. V shed 6 bases and J shed 0 bases, with 8 bases lying between them. Germline CDR1 reads ENHRY; CDR2 reads SYGVKD. CDR3 region: CAIRKDTNYGYTF. The CDR3 region has the DNA TGTGCCATCAGAAAGGACACTAACTATGGCTACACCTTC.

The chain carries TRBV7-2 and TRBJ1-3; possible D gene TRBD1, 5 bases. Germline CDR1 and CDR2: SGHTA and FQGNSA. V was pared by 2 bases and J by 2 bases, with 16 bases between. The CDR3 is made up of 17 amino acids. The CDR3 DNA reads as TGTGCCAGCAGCTTACCCCCCAGGGTCGGAACTGGAAACACCATATATTTT. Translating it yields CASSLPPRVGTGNTIYF.

The V gene is TRBV9, the J gene TRBJ2-1, with D tentatively TRBD1 or TRBD2 (5 bases each). Germline V CDR1 and CDR2: SGDLS, YYNGEE. Trimming shortened V by 4 bases and J by 5 bases, and 16 bases separated the two germline ends. The CDR3 has 15 residues. The CDR3 coding sequence is TGTGCCAGCAGCCTATCTTCCGGGGCAAACAATGAGCAGTTCTTC. Translating it yields CASSLSSGANNEQFF.

The chain is built from TRBV6-6 and TRBJ1-3; D perhaps matches TRBD1 (6 bases). Trimming left V 8 bases short and J 0 bases short, with 17 bases between. This CDR3 is 16 amino acids long. Per germline, CDR1 MNHNY and CDR2 SVGAGI (reference sequence). CDR3 region: CASGTMAGISGNTIYF. The CDR3 DNA reads as TGTGCCAGCGGGACAATGGCGGGGATCTCTGGAAACACCATATATTTT.

The chain employs TRBV5-4 and TRBJ1-2; 11 nucleotides agree with TRBD1. J gave up 5 bases and V 3 bases, and 9 bases lay outside the gene matches. Germline V CDR1 and CDR2: SGHNT, YYREEE (reference sequence). The CDR3 runs 16 residues. The DNA for the CDR3 is TGTGCCAGCAGCTCCGGACAGGGGGCGGTGGTTTATGGCTACACCTTC. This codes for CASSSGQGAVVYGYTF.

The chain couples TRBV7-9 to TRBJ2-2; D gene unclear. The CDR3 runs to 15 residues. CDR1 and CDR2 (germline): SEHNR, FQNEAQ (reference sequence). Trimming shortened V by 2 bases and J by 6 bases, and 13 bases separated the two germline ends. CDR3 coding DNA: TGTGCCAGCAGCTTACCGCCTCCACCACCCGGGGAGCTGTTTTTT. Protein product: CASSLPPPPPGELFF.

The CDR3, as DNA: TGTGCCAGCAGCTTAGAGGCGGTCCCAGGGCCGTGGACTGAAGCTTTCTTT. Residues: CASSLEAVPGPWTEAFF. V gene TRBV7-8 combines with J gene TRBJ1-1, with D possibly being TRBD1 (5 bases). The CDR3 length is 17 residues. CDR1 and CDR2 from the germline V gene are SGHVS and FQNEAQ. The V gene lost 1 base and the J gene lost 5 bases, with 20 bases spanning the gap.

The rearrangement uses TRBV28 and TRBJ1-1; D may be TRBD1 (5 bases). The CDR3 covers 12 residues. V was cut by 2 bases and J by 6 bases, with 7 bases left in between. Germline-derived CDR1 and CDR2 are MDHEN and SYDVKM. CDR3 DNA sequence: TGTGCCAGCAGTTTAGGGACCCCTGAAGCTTTCTTT. Translating it yields CASSLGTPEAFF.